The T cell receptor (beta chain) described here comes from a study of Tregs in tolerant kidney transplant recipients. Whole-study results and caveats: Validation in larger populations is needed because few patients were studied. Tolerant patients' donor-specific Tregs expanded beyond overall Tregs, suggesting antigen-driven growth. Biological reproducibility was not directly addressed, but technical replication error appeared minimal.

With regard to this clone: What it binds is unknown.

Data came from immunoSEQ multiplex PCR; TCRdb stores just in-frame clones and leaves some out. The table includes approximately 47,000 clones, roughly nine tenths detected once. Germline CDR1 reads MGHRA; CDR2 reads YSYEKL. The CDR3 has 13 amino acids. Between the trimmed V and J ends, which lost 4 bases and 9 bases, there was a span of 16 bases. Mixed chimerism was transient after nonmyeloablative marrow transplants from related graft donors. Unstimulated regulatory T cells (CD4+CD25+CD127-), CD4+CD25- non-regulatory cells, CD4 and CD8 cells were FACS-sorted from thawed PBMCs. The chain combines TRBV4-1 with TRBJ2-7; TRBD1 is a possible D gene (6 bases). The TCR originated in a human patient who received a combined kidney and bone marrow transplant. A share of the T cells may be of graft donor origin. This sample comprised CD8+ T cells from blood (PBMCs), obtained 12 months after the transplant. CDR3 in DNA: TGCGCCAGCAGCCCCCCGTCGCAGACAGGGCAGTACTTC. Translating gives CASSPPSQTGQYF.